These 13 T cell receptor beta chains came from one sample sequenced in a study of T-cell reconstitution after alpha-beta-depleted transplantation in children. The TCRbeta library incorporated unique molecular identifiers. TCRdb ran MiXCR on the PCR reads and lists one entry per CDR3 protein. The sample includes roughly 20,000 distinct CDR3 sequences, over 10% of them seen just once. Sequencing was performed on PBMCs, mostly from graft donor cells, taken 60 days after TCRalphabeta/CD19-depleted stem cell transplant. The receptors shown here come from a female patient aged 2-15 years who had a stem cell transplant for congenital amegakaryocytic thrombocytopenia, so the T cells may come from the graft donor.

The sample holds many counts of this clonotype. CDR3 loop: CSARGPLGENQPQHF. As DNA, the CDR3 is TGCAGTGCTAGAGGGCCCCTTGGGGAGAATCAGCCCCAGCATTTT. The chain recombines TRBV20-1 with TRBJ1-5; no firm D call. The CDR3 is 15 amino acids. Trimming took off 1 base at V and 4 bases at J, with 14 bases between the two ends. The germline V gene has CDR1 DFQATT and CDR2 SNEGSKA (reference sequence).

In its sample, this clonotype was seen many times. The rearrangement uses TRBV7-7 and TRBJ2-1; 11 positions agree with TRBD2. CDR3 size: 18 residues. Trimming cost V 1 base and J 6 bases; bases outside gene matches: 11. Germline V gene data show CDR1 as SSHAT and CDR2 as FNYEAQ (reference sequence). The CDR3 nucleotides are TGTGCCAGCAGCTTAGAGGTAGCGGGAGGGCCTCGTGGCAATGAGCAGTTCTTC. Encoded protein: CASSLEVAGGPRGNEQFF.

On this clonotype: The junction differs from germline at one of its ends, possibly a read error. V gene TRBV20-1 combines with J gene TRBJ2-3; a possible D gene is TRBD2 (5 bases). The CDR3 runs 14 residues. Germline V gene lookup returns CDR1 DFQATT and CDR2 SNEGSKA (reference sequence). Written as DNA, the CDR3 is TGCAGTGCTAGAGGCCTAGCTGTCACAGCTACGCAGTATTTT. Its translation is CSARGLAVTATQYF.

This clonotype was counted many times. J is TRBJ2-7 and V is TRBV18; no definite D call. V shed 3 bases and J shed 4 bases, with 10 bases lying between them. CDR1 and CDR2 from the germline V gene are KGHSH and LQKENI. The CDR3 length is 13 residues. CDR3 region: CASSPPGHYEQYF. In DNA, the CDR3 is TGTGCCAGCTCACCCCCCGGCCATTACGAGCAGTACTTC.

This clonotype was counted many times. The J gene is TRBJ2-1, the V gene TRBV11-2, with D possibly being TRBD1 (6 bases). Trimming took off 0 bases at V and 6 bases at J, with 15 bases between the two ends. This CDR3 region has 16 residues. Germline V lookup: CDR1 SGHAT, CDR2 FQNNGV. CDR3 sequence: CASSLDGTGIPNEQFF. DNA for the CDR3: TGTGCCAGCAGCTTAGACGGAACAGGGATTCCCAATGAGCAGTTCTTC.

This clonotype was counted at least ten times. The chain couples TRBV29-1 to TRBJ2-3; 10 bases are a match to TRBD1. In germline, CDR1 is SQVTM, CDR2 ANQGSEA. The CDR3 extends over 14 amino acids. The V gene end was trimmed by 1 base and the J gene end by 6 bases; junction bases not matched to a gene: 4. CDR3 protein: CSVEGTGGFDTQYF. The DNA of the CDR3 is TGCAGCGTTGAAGGGACAGGGGGGTTCGATACGCAGTATTTT.

This clonotype was counted ten times or more. This chain links TRBV7-9 with TRBJ2-7, with D maybe TRBD1 (7 bases). CDR1 is SEHNR and CDR2 is FQNEAQ in the germline V gene (reference sequence). Trimming pared 1 base from V and 0 bases from J, leaving 16 bases between. The CDR3 loop spans 17 amino acids. This CDR3 is CASSLDISRGDSYEQYF. CDR3 in DNA: TGTGCCAGCAGCTTAGATATTTCCAGGGGGGACTCCTACGAGCAGTACTTC.

This clonotype was recorded at least ten times. The chain's CDR3 is CASSLIVLRTDTQYF. For the CDR3, the DNA is TGTGCCAGCAGTTTAATTGTACTTCGCACAGATACGCAGTATTTT. The J gene is TRBJ2-3, the V gene TRBV28; D is unresolved. The CDR3 covers 15 residues. V was trimmed by 2 bases and J by 1 base, leaving 10 bases between them. Germline CDR1 MDHEN, CDR2 SYDVKM. The complete variable domain, with remaining parts taken from reference TRBV28 and TRBJ2-3, reads DVKVTQSSRYLVKRTGEKVFLECVQDMDHENMFWYRQDPGLGLRLIYFSYDVKMKEKGDIPEGYSVSREKKERFSLILESASTNQTSMYLCASSLIVLRTDTQYFGPGTRLTVL.

This clonotype was counted ten times or more. The chain recombines TRBV20-1 with TRBJ2-1; TRBD2 aligns across 7 bases. Germline V lookup: CDR1 DFQATT, CDR2 SNEGSKA (reference sequence). The trim removed 3 bases at V and 0 bases at J, leaving 2 bases unmatched. There are 14 residues in the CDR3. The CDR3 reads CSASLADSYNEQFF. The CDR3 nucleotides read TGCAGTGCTAGTCTAGCGGACTCCTACAATGAGCAGTTCTTC.

This clonotype counts as medium-sized (0.01 to 0.1%). The chain recombines TRBV20-1 with TRBJ2-2; 10 bases fit TRBD2. The V gene end was trimmed by 6 bases and the J gene end by 7 bases; junction bases not matched to a gene: 5. CDR3 length: 13 amino acids. Germline-derived CDR1 and CDR2 are DFQATT and SNEGSKA (reference sequence). CDR3 loop: CSAASGRSGELFF. CDR3 DNA sequence: TGCAGTGCCGCTAGCGGGAGAAGCGGGGAGCTGTTTTTT.

This clonotype was picked up a small number of times. Just one base apart from a much larger clone, this may be a read error. V is TRBV12-3 or TRBV12-4 and J is TRBJ2-7, with 10 bases aligning to TRBD2. CDR3 length: 19 residues. The CDR3 DNA follows: TGTACCAGCAGTTCTCGTAGCCTCTTTTCCCTAGCGGGGGCCTACGAGCAGTACTTC. Its protein is CTSSSRSLFSLAGAYEQYF.

The V and J genes are TRBV18 and TRBJ1-5; a possible D gene is TRBD1 (5 bases). V lost 4 bases and J 4 bases, leaving 14 bases between the germline ends. The CDR3 sequence is 15 residues long. CDR1 is KGHSH, CDR2 LQKENI, per germline. Here the CDR3 DNA reads TGTGCCAGCTCACGGGGCCCTACAGAGAATCAGCCCCAGCATTTT. Its protein is CASSRGPTENQPQHF.

This clonotype was found many times. The chain combines TRBV20-1 with TRBJ2-1; TRBD1 aligns across 7 bases. CDR3 size: 21 residues. V lost 2 bases and J lost 8; bases outside the gene matches: 30. The germline V gene encodes CDR1 DFQATT and CDR2 SNEGSKA (reference sequence). In DNA form, the CDR3 reads TGCAGTGCTAGAACTCCTCCTTACGACAGGGCCGGACCCTCCCAGGGCTATGAGCAGTTCTTC. This codes for CSARTPPYDRAGPSQGYEQFF.